This T cell receptor beta chain was recovered during a study of neurological immune-mediated disorders. This CDR3 contains 17 residues. Trimming cost V 8 bases and J 5 bases; bases outside gene matches: 20. CDR1 is ENHRY, CDR2 SYGVKD, per germline. Using its own MiXCR run on the 5' RACE reads, TCRdb lists one record per CDR3 protein. The repertoire holds 50,000 to 70,000 distinct CDR3 sequences, with around 3.1% as singletons. Findings and caveats of the study: Clinical and MRI features did not associate with the cluster found in multiple sclerosis patients.

This clonotype was counted many times. The target antigen is unknown. The sample comprised PBMCs. This clonotype was sampled from a man aged 40-55 years with multiple sclerosis. This chain uses TRBV10-3 with TRBJ2-7; 8 bases are shared with TRBD1. The CDR3 is CAILREDAGQGDDEQYF. CDR3 coding DNA: TGTGCCATCCTCCGTGAAGACGCCGGACAGGGCGACGACGAGCAGTACTTC.